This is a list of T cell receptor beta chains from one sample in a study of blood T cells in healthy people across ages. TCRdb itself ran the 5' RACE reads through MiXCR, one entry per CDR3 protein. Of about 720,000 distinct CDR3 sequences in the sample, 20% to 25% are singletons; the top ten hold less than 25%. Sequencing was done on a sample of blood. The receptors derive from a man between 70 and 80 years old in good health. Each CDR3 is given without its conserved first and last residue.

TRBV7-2 ASSPLAGPTEAF
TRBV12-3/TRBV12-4 ASSLPGELF
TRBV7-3 ASSLMGRNTGELF
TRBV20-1 SALGSGLTYEQY
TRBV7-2 ASSRRGLAGSSSYEQY
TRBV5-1 TSWTGGDYFSEAF
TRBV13 ASSLKGQIPDTQY
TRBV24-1 ATGQGYQPQH
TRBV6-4 ASSRGVNYGYT
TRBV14 ASSQEDRRTDTQY
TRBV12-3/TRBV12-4 ASSLLGQPNEKLF
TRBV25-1 ASSEAGREGTEAF
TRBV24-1 ATSDFYQETQY
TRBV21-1 ASSKGDRVTYEQY
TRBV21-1 ASRNTPAYNEKLF
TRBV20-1 SASPARGYT
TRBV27 ASSLLNTDTQY
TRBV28 ASGGHPYGYT
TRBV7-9 ASSRGQGYNSPLH
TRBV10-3 AISKRGSDGELF
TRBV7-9 ASSLALDTEAF
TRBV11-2 ASSSLLGTGEETQY
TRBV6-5 ASGRESPNEQF
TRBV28 AGVRESGSYEQY
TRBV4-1 ASSQDRMGITEAF
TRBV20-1 SARDGRGENIQY
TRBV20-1 SAVNTEAF
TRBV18 ASSSQGGFRRSTDTQY
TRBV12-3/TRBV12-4 ASSLWVSGMRKEAQY
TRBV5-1 ASSLGQRNEQY
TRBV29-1 SVEGGRAGYEQY
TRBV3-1 ASSQDFVSGETQY
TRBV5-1 ASSLAEGLLKETQY
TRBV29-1 SVAATTDTQY
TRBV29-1 SVGGWGGTEAF
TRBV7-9 ASSFELLRTYNEQF
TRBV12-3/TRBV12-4 ASSLRDTFPLH
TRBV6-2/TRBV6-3 ASKDTGSNQPQH
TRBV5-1 ASSLGQGGHNEQF
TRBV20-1 SAEGDPDWDEQF
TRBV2 ASRWGGTGELF
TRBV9 ASSVGPPDTQY
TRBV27 ASSLIIWGTLYEQY
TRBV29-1 SALGTGGFEQF
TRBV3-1 ASSQEGQGPV
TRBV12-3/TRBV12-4 ASRVGLEKLF
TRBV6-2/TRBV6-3 ASRPTGLGFYT
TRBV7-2 ASSFGGRGTEAF
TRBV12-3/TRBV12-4 ASSFSFRGGEQY
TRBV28 ASSLPRTGGSEAF
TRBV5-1 ASSLGERGTYEQY
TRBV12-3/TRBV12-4 ASSIIRETQY
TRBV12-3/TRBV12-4 ASSRRTGSGYTEAF
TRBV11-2 ASSALGATGELF
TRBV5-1 ASGGLVRSNYGYT
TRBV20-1 SARDRRQAKNIQY
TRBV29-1 SVEDRGQVLEDGYT
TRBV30 AWRQGRSTDTQY
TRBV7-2 ASSAKGTGTQH